Presented here are 18 T cell receptor beta chains from one specimen sequenced in a study of cytomegalovirus exposure and HLA in healthy donors. Both 60 Vbeta primers and 13 Jbeta primers went into the PCR. Some clones are missing from TCRdb's copy, which holds only in-frame ones; the method was immunoSEQ multiplex PCR. The table lists under 150,000 clones, about 73% of them singletons. Material for sequencing was PBMCs. These TCRs come from a woman in her thirties or forties in good health and CMV-seronegative.

The chain uses TRBV11-2 and TRBJ2-4; D uncertain. CDR1 and CDR2 from the germline V gene are SGHAT and FQNNGV. V lost 1 base to trimming and J lost 8 bases, with 6 bases between them. The CDR3 is 12 amino acids. The CDR3 nucleotides read TGTGCCAGCAGCTTAGTATCCCACATTCAGTACTTC. It specifies CASSLVSHIQYF.

The rearrangement joins TRBV21-1 to TRBJ2-1; no check of the table's D call, TRBD2, against the DNA was made. TRBV21-1 is annotated as a pseudogene. The CDR3 loop spans 15 amino acids. The CDR3 DNA reads as TGTGCCAGCAGCATCAATAGCGACCGACCTCAGGTTGGGTTCTTC. Translated: CASSINSDRPQVGFF.

This clone was seen only once. V and J are TRBV28 and TRBJ2-1, with D possibly being TRBD2 (6 bases). Trimming removed 6 bases at V and 7 bases at J, with 19 bases between. Germline lookup yields CDR1 MDHEN and CDR2 SYDVKM. The CDR3 consists of 15 residues. CDR3 in amino acids: CASSPGGGVGNEQFF. CDR3 sequence (DNA): TGTGCCAGCAGCCCTGGAGGCGGGGTAGGGAATGAGCAGTTCTTC. Full variable domain (remainder filled in from reference TRBV28 and TRBJ2-1): DVKVTQSSRYLVKRTGEKVFLECVQDMDHENMFWYRQDPGLGLRLIYFSYDVKMKEKGDIPEGYSVSREKKERFSLILESASTNQTSMYLCASSPGGGVGNEQFFGPGTRLTVL.

CDR3 protein: CASSPGDRQSGNTIYF. Here the CDR3 DNA reads TGTGCCAGCAGCCCAGGAGACAGGCAATCTGGAAACACCATATATTTT. The J gene is TRBJ1-3, the V gene TRBV9; D might be TRBD1 (6 bases). Trimming took 4 bases from V and 1 from J, leaving 15 bases between them. From germline, CDR1 is SGDLS and CDR2 YYNGEE. This CDR3 has 16 residues.

In nucleotides, the CDR3 is TGCGCCAGCAGCTGGGGAGTCGGGAGCAATGAGCAGTTCTTC. Protein sequence: CASSWGVGSNEQFF. V is TRBV5-1 and J is TRBJ2-1; D possibly corresponds to TRBD2 (6 bases). The CDR3 is made up of 14 amino acids. The V and J ends lost 3 bases and 6 bases respectively, with 13 bases between them. CDR1 is SGHRS and CDR2 is YFSETQ in the germline V gene.

The rearrangement links TRBV14 to TRBJ2-1; TRBD2 is a possible D gene (7 bases). The V gene's germline CDR1 is SGHDN and CDR2 FVKESK. V was shortened by 5 bases and J by 3 bases, with 26 bases between the two germline ends. The CDR3 has 19 residues. The CDR3 DNA reads TGTGCCAGCAGCTCCAGCCGGCCACTAGGGAGGGGGAACTACAATGAGCAGTTCTTC. Protein product: CASSSSRPLGRGNYNEQFF. Filled out from reference TRBV14 and TRBJ2-1, the complete variable domain reads EAGVTQFPSHSVIEKGQTVTLRCDPISGHDNLYWYRRVMGKEIKFLLHFVKESKQDESGMPNNRFLAERTGGTYSTLKVQPAELEDSGVYFCASSSSRPLGRGNYNEQFFGPGTRLTVL.

The chain uses TRBV29-1 and TRBJ2-3; 12 nucleotides align to TRBD2. This CDR3 is 15 amino acids long. Germline lookup yields CDR1 SQVTM and CDR2 ANQGSEA. Unmatched junction bases numbered 5, after V lost 4 bases and J lost 3 bases. The chain's CDR3 is CSVGTTSGRTDTQYF. The CDR3, as DNA: TGCAGCGTTGGGACGACTAGCGGGAGAACAGATACGCAGTATTTT.

The chain is built from TRBV28 and TRBJ2-7; TRBD2 matches at 7 bases. The CDR3 has 15 residues. With 5 bases clipped from V and 6 bases from J, the junction kept 13 bases outside the gene matches. The germline V gene encodes CDR1 MDHEN and CDR2 SYDVKM. CDR3 amino acids: CASSRPVSWGGEQYF. CDR3 DNA sequence: TGTGCCAGCAGTCGACCCGTTTCCTGGGGGGGCGAGCAGTACTTC.

This chain connects TRBV18 to TRBJ1-3; no firm D call. Trimming pared 3 bases from V and 0 bases from J, leaving 15 bases between. The CDR3 has 17 amino acids. Germline values: CDR1 KGHSH, CDR2 LQKENI. The DNA of the CDR3 is TGTGCCAGCTCACCCACACATGACTTTTACTCTGGAAACACCATATATTTT. It yields the protein CASSPTHDFYSGNTIYF. The full variable domain, in which reference TRBV18 and TRBJ1-3 provide the parts outside the CDR3, is NAGVMQNPRHLVRRRGQEARLRCSPMKGHSHVYWYRQLPEEGLKFMVYLQKENIIDESGMPKERFSAEFPKEGPSILRIQQVVRGDSAAYFCASSPTHDFYSGNTIYFGEGSWLTVV.

Here the CDR3 reads CASSQVGGGDEKLFF. The DNA of the CDR3 is TGCGCCAGCAGCCAAGTAGGGGGGGGCGATGAAAAACTGTTTTTT. This chain joins TRBV4-1 and TRBJ1-4, with a tentative D call TRBD1 (6 bases). Germline CDR1 is MGHRA and CDR2 is YSYEKL. With 1 base removed from V and 6 bases from J, the gap between germline ends came to 12 bases. The CDR3 length is 15 residues.

This clone appeared a few times. The chain joins TRBV7-6 to TRBJ2-7, with a possible D match to TRBD2 (5 bases). The germline V and J ends were trimmed by 1 base and 9 bases, with 16 bases remaining between them. CDR3 length: 14 residues. Germline-derived CDR1 and CDR2 are SGHVS and FNYEAQ. CDR3 residues: CASSLDGSGSAQYF. The CDR3 region has the DNA TGTGCCAGCAGCTTAGATGGGAGTGGGTCCGCGCAGTACTTC.

The CDR3 protein is CASSLETGQLYEQYF. The DNA of the CDR3 is TGTGCCAGCAGCTTAGAAACGGGACAGCTCTACGAGCAGTACTTC. The rearrangement uses TRBV11-2 and TRBJ2-7, with 7 bases fitting TRBD1. Trimming cost V 0 bases and J 3 bases; bases outside gene matches: 5. Per the germline V gene, CDR1 is SGHAT and CDR2 is FQNNGV. CDR3 length: 15 residues.

This clone was observed once. This sequence joins TRBV5-1 and TRBJ2-5, with 9 bases aligning to TRBD1. This CDR3 is 16 amino acids long. V shed 4 bases, J shed 9 bases, and the junction held 16 bases outside the gene matches. Germline V gene data show CDR1 as SGHRS and CDR2 as YFSETQ. The CDR3 bases are TGCGCCAGCAGCCCTATAACAGGGGGCAAAGGGGAGCCCCAGTACTTC. This codes for CASSPITGGKGEPQYF.

This chain connects TRBV18 to TRBJ2-7, with D unclear. The CDR3 contains 13 residues. Deletions cut 4 bases from V and 3 bases from J, with 10 bases between. CDR1 and CDR2 (germline): KGHSH, LQKENI. The CDR3, as DNA: TGTGCCAGCTCACGACCGGGCCTCTACGAGCAGTACTTC. Protein product: CASSRPGLYEQYF.

The chain has TRBV4-2 and TRBJ2-3, with D tentatively TRBD2 (6 bases). V gave up 1 base and J gave up 4 bases, with 12 bases separating them. The V gene's germline CDR1 is LGHNA and CDR2 YNFKEQ. There are 15 residues in the CDR3. The CDR3 DNA reads as TGTGCCAGCAGCCAAGGCGCGGAGGGCTCAGATACGCAGTATTTT. It encodes CASSQGAEGSDTQYF.

The V gene is TRBV5-4, the J gene TRBJ2-1; D might be TRBD2 (6 bases). CDR1 and CDR2 from the germline V gene are SGHNT and YYREEE (reference sequence). The CDR3 extends over 15 amino acids. V was cut by 3 bases and J by 1 base, with 11 bases left in between. This CDR3 is CASSSSGPSYNEQFF. CDR3 nucleotide sequence: TGTGCCAGCAGCTCGAGCGGGCCGTCCTACAATGAGCAGTTCTTC.

This clone was counted only a few times. The J gene is TRBJ1-6, the V gene TRBV5-1, with 7 bases lining up with TRBD1. The V segment lost 1 base and the J segment 5 bases; nucleotides outside the gene matches: 0. This CDR3 is 14 amino acids long. The germline gives CDR1 SGHRS, CDR2 YFSETQ. CDR3 sequence reads: CASSLTGDNSPLHF. Written as DNA, the CDR3 is TGCGCCAGCAGCTTGACAGGGGATAATTCACCCCTCCACTTT.

This chain links TRBV11-2 with TRBJ1-4; possible D gene TRBD1, 6 bases. The V end lost 2 bases, the J end lost 4 bases, and 14 bases lay between the germline ends. This CDR3 is 16 amino acids long. Germline lookup yields CDR1 SGHAT and CDR2 FQNNGV. This CDR3 reads CASSLFGGGGNEKLFF. The CDR3 DNA is TGTGCCAGCAGCTTATTTGGGGGCGGAGGTAATGAAAAACTGTTTTTT.